The 10 T cell receptor beta chains below all came from one sample that was sequenced in a study of cytomegalovirus exposure and HLA in healthy donors. PCR amplification relied on 60 Vbeta primers (plus 13 Jbeta primers). Assay: immunoSEQ multiplex PCR; the TCRdb copy retains only in-frame clones and omits some. Among under 200,000 clones listed, roughly 73% were seen once. Sequencing was carried out using PBMCs. These receptors were taken from a woman in her 30s in good health and CMV-seronegative.

V is TRBV25-1 and J is TRBJ2-6; D remains ambiguous. Germline V gives CDR1 MGHDK, CDR2 SYGVNS. The CDR3 loop spans 13 amino acids. V was clipped by 5 bases and J by 4 bases, with 6 bases between them. The CDR3 nucleotides are TGTGCCAGCAGTTTGGCCGGGGCCAACGTCCTGACTTTC. It codes for CASSLAGANVLTF. Full variable domain (missing parts from reference TRBV25-1 and TRBJ2-6): EADIYQTPRYLVIGTGKKITLECSQTMGHDKMYWYQQDPGMELHLIHYSYGVNSTEKGDLSSESTVSRIRTEHFPLTLESARPSHTSQYLCASSLAGANVLTFGAGSRLTVL.

This clone showed up just a few times. The chain couples TRBV25-1 to TRBJ2-1; TRBD2 matches at 10 bases. The CDR3 consists of 17 residues. CDR1 is MGHDK and CDR2 is SYGVNS in the germline V gene. Trimming at V came to 1 base and at J to 4 bases, leaving 7 bases not matched to a gene. CDR3 DNA: TGTGCCAGCAGTGAATGGACTAGCGGACAACAATACAATGAGCAGTTCTTC. This codes for CASSEWTSGQQYNEQFF.

Notes on this clone: The junction differs from germline at one of its ends, possibly a read error. Written as DNA, the CDR3 is TGTTCCAGCAGCGACGGACTAGCGGGAAGGTACGAGCAGTACTTC. This codes for CSSSDGLAGRYEQYF. The chain recombines TRBV7-9 with TRBJ2-7; 12 positions match TRBD2. Germline assignment: CDR1 SEHNR and CDR2 FQNEAQ (reference sequence). This CDR3 has 15 residues.

V is TRBV2 and J is TRBJ2-1, with D perhaps matching TRBD2 (5 bases). Deletions cut 5 bases from V and 7 bases from J, with 15 bases between. The CDR3 has 14 amino acids. CDR1 and CDR2 (germline): SNHLY, FYNNEI. CDR3 in amino acids: CASSSSSIANEQFF. The CDR3 DNA reads TGTGCCAGCAGTTCTAGCTCTATCGCGAATGAGCAGTTCTTC.

The rearrangement links TRBV21-1 to TRBJ2-7; the table names TRBD1, a call not compared with the DNA. TRBV21-1 is assigned pseudogene status. CDR3 length: 19 amino acids. The CDR3 loop reads CASTRWDRVCLGGLYEQYF. In DNA form, the CDR3 reads TGTGCCAGCACCAGGTGGGACAGGGTTTGTTTGGGGGGGTTATACGAGCAGTACTTC.

The rearrangement joins TRBV10-2 to TRBJ2-1; TRBD2 matches 12 bases. This CDR3 is built from 15 residues. With 7 bases clipped from V and 7 bases from J, the junction kept 8 bases outside the gene matches. Germline loops: CDR1 WSHSY, CDR2 SAAADI. Here the CDR3 DNA reads TGCGCCAGCACCCCGACTAGCGGGAGTGGGAATGAGCAGTTCTTC. Amino acid sequence: CASTPTSGSGNEQFF.

This clone was seen just once. This chain uses TRBV5-1 with TRBJ1-1, with 7 bases lining up with TRBD1. Germline V gene data show CDR1 as SGHRS and CDR2 as YFSETQ. The CDR3 contains 13 residues. Germline trimming cut 1 base from V and 4 bases from J; bases unmatched to any gene: 1. In nucleotides, the CDR3 is TGCGCCAGCAGCTTGCCAGGGGGCACTGAAGCTTTCTTT. Encoded protein: CASSLPGGTEAFF.

The rearrangement uses TRBV6-4 and TRBJ2-2; D is possibly TRBD1 (6 bases). Per the germline V gene, CDR1 is MRHNA and CDR2 is SNTAGT. Trimming took 1 base from V and 0 from J, leaving 9 bases between them. This CDR3 region has 16 residues. This CDR3 reads CASSDLGTTNTGELFF. The CDR3 DNA follows: TGTGCCAGCAGTGACTTGGGGACAACGAACACCGGGGAGCTGTTTTTT.

This chain connects TRBV7-8 to TRBJ1-1, with TRBD1 matching 10 bases. The V gene's germline CDR1 is SGHVS and CDR2 FQNEAQ. The CDR3 consists of 16 residues. The V segment lost 1 base and the J segment 3 bases; nucleotides outside the gene matches: 5. The CDR3 spells CASSLVGQGPDTEAFF. The CDR3 DNA is TGTGCCAGCAGCTTAGTGGGACAGGGGCCTGACACTGAAGCTTTCTTT.

This clone came up once. V usage is TRBV27 and J usage is TRBJ1-6; 7 nucleotides match TRBD1. The CDR3 runs to 16 residues. V was clipped by 3 bases and J by 1 base; unmatched bases: 3. The germline V gene encodes CDR1 MNHEY and CDR2 SMNVEV (reference sequence). The CDR3 nucleotides are TGTGCCAGCAGTTTTAACAGGGGTTCCTATAATTCACCCCTCCACTTT. Encoded protein: CASSFNRGSYNSPLHF.